This T cell receptor (beta chain) appears in the sequencing data of a study of T-cell reconstitution after alpha-beta-depleted transplantation in children. The CDR3 is 12 amino acids. The V end lost 5 bases, the J end lost 11 bases, and 15 bases lay between the germline ends. CDR1 and CDR2 from the germline V gene are MNHEY and SVGAGI. This clonotype occurred many times. During its preparation, the TCRbeta library received unique molecular identifiers. TCRdb processed the PCR reads anew with MiXCR; each CDR3 protein has one entry. The sample holds 230,000 or so distinct CDR3 sequences, 9.7% seen once.

Sequencing used PBMCs from the stem cell graft donor, obtained from the stem cell graft. The chain couples TRBV6-5 to TRBJ1-1, with unresolved D. The sequence derives from a human donor who donated a stem cell graft to a child with SCID. CDR3 sequence (DNA): TGTGCCAGCAGTCACGGTCGGGGAGAGGCTTTCTTT. Its translation is CASSHGRGEAFF.